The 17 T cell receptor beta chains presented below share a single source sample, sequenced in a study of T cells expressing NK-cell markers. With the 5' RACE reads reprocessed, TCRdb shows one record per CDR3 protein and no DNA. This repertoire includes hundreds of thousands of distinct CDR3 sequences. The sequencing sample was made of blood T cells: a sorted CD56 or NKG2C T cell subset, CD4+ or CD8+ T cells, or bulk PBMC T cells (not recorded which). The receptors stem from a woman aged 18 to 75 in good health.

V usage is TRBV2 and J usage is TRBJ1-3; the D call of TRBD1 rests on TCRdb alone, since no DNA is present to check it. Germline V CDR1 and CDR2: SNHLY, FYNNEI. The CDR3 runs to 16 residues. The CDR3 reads CASRPSGAGSGNTIYF.

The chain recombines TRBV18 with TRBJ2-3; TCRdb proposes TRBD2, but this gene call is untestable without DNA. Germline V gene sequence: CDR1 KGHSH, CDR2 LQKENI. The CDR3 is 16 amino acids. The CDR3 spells CASSPWTGLPTDTQYF.

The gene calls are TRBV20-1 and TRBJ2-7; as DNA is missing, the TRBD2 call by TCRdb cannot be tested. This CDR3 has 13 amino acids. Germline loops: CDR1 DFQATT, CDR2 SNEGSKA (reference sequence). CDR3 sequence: CSAPGTSGTEQYF.

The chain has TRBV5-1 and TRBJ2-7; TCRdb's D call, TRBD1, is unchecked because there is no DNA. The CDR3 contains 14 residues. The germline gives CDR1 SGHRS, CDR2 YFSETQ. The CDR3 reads CASNRDTFPYEQYF.

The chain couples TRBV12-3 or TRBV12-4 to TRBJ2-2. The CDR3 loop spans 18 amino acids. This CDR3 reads CASSPAARRPSGTGELFF.

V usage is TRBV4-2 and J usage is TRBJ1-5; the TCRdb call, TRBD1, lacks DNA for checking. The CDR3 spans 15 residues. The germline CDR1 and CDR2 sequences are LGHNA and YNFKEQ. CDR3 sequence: CASSLDRASNQPQHF.

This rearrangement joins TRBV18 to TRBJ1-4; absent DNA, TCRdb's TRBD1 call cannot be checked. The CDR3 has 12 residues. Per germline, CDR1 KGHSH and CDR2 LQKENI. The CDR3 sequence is CVSSPTGEKLFF. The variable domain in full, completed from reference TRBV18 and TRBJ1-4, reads NAGVMQNPRHLVRRRGQEARLRCSPMKGHSHVYWYRQLPEEGLKFMVYLQKENIIDESGMPKERFSAEFPKEGPSILRIQQVVRGDSAAYFCVSSPTGEKLFFGSGTQLSVL.

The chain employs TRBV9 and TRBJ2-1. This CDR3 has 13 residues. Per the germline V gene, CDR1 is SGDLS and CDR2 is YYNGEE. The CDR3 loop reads CASSVATGNEQFF.

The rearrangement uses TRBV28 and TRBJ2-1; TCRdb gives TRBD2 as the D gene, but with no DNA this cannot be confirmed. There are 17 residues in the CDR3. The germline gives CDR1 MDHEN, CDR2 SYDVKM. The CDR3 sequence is CASRQRGLVSSYNEQFF. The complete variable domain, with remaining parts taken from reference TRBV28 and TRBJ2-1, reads DVKVTQSSRYLVKRTGEKVFLECVQDMDHENMFWYRQDPGLGLRLIYFSYDVKMKEKGDIPEGYSVSREKKERFSLILESASTNQTSMYLCASRQRGLVSSYNEQFFGPGTRLTVL.

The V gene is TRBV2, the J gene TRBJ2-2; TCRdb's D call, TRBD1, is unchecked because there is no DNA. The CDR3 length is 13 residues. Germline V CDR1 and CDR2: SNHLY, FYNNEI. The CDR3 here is CASTQGVSGELFF.

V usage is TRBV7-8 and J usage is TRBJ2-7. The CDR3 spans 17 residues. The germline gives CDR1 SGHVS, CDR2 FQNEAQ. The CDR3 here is CASSLGGTSSINYEQYF.

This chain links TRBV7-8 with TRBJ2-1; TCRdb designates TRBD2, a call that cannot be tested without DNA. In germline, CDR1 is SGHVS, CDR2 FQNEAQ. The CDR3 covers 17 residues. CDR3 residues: CASSSPGLRGWSNEQFF.

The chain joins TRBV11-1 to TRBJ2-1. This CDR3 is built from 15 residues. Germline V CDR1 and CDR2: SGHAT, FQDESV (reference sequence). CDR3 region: CASSLEATTYNEQFF. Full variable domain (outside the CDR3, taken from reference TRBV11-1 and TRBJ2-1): EAEVAQSPRYKITEKSQAVAFWCDPISGHATLYWYRQILGQGPELLVQFQDESVVDDSQLPKDRFSAERLKGVDSTLKIQPAELGDSAMYLCASSLEATTYNEQFFGPGTRLTVL.

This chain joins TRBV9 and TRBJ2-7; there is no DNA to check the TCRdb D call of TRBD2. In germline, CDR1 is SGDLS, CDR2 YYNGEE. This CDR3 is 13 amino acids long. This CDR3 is CASVLAGLYEQYF.

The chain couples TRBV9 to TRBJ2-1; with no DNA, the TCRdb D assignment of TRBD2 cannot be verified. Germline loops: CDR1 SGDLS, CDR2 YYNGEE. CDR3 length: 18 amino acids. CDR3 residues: CASSVVSGLAGVYNEQFF.

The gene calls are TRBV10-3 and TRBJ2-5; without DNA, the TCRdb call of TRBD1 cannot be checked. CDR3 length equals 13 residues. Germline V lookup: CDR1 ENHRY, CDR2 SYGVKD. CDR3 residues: CAISGKGAETQYF.

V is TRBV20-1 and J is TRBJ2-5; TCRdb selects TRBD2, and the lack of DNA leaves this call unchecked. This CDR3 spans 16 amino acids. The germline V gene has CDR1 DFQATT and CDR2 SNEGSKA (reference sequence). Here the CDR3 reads CSAGPGLAGIGETQYF.